This TCR beta chain came from a study of cytomegalovirus exposure and HLA in healthy donors. Turning to the study itself: The roughly 120 million unique TCR beta sequences, from approximately 170 million T cells, were found by an earlier analysis.

Germline values: CDR1 GTSNPN, CDR2 SVGIG (reference sequence). The V and J ends lost 0 bases and 3 bases, in that order; junction bases with no gene match: 2. CDR3 length equals 16 residues. A multiplex PCR was run with 60 Vbeta primers and 13 Jbeta primers. Assay: immunoSEQ multiplex PCR; the TCRdb copy retains only in-frame clones and omits some. The data contain about 170,000 clones, just over 75% of them singletons. Overall study findings and caveats: Researchers reported in a later analysis that a missense DCLRE1C variant was tied to TCR beta V- and J-gene trimming. The study designated 150 to 200 TCR beta chains cytomegalovirus-associated. Sequencing artifact likely explains a cluster of highly shared sequence variants.

Worth noting for this clone: No antigen is known for it.

The sequence was obtained from a woman in her twenties or thirties in good health and CMV-seropositive. Material for sequencing was PBMCs. The rearrangement links TRBV30 to TRBJ2-3, with TRBD2 matching over 14 bases. CDR3 sequence reads: CAWSVRLAGGTDTQYF. The CDR3 DNA sequence: TGTGCCTGGAGTGTACGACTAGCGGGAGGGACAGATACGCAGTATTTT.